The 17 T cell receptor beta chains listed next were all sequenced from one sample in a study of blood T cell repertoires in COVID-19. TCRdb's table, derived via immunoSEQ multiplex PCR, lists solely in-frame clones and lacks some. Of hundreds of thousands of clones listed, roughly 90% were seen once; the top ten hold around 2.7%. Input material: PBMCs or T cells enriched from blood (not recorded which). These receptors were taken from a man aged 60-69 years who had recovered from COVID-19.

The chain couples TRBV5-4 to TRBJ2-7, with 10 bases identical to TRBD2. The V segment lost 4 bases and the J segment 1 base; nucleotides outside the gene matches: 14. CDR1 is SGHNT, CDR2 YYREEE, per germline (reference sequence). This CDR3 comprises 18 residues. CDR3 bases: TGTGCCAGCAGCGGCCGGACTAGCGGCGTATACGGATCCTACGAGCAGTACTTC. As protein: CASSGRTSGVYGSYEQYF.

The V gene is TRBV7-9, the J gene TRBJ2-1, with 7 bases lining up with TRBD2. The CDR3 length is 14 residues. The V segment lost 2 bases and the J segment 4 bases; nucleotides outside the gene matches: 2. Germline CDR1 SEHNR, CDR2 FQNEAQ (reference sequence). The chain's CDR3 is CASSLSSGYNEQFF. The DNA of the CDR3 is TGTGCCAGCAGCTTATCTAGCGGATACAATGAGCAGTTCTTC. Complete variable domain (other parts from reference TRBV7-9 and TRBJ2-1): DTGVSQNPRHKITKRGQNVTFRCDPISEHNRLYWYRQTLGQGPEFLTYFQNEAQLEKSRLLSDRFSAERPKGSFSTLEIQRTEQGDSAMYLCASSLSSGYNEQFFGPGTRLTVL.

The rearrangement uses TRBV7-8 and TRBJ2-1; TRBD1 is a possible D gene (5 bases). The CDR3 has 12 residues. From germline, CDR1 is SGHVS and CDR2 FQNEAQ. Trimming removed 5 bases from V and 6 bases from J, with 8 bases in between. The CDR3 nucleotides are TGTGCCAGCAGCCCCGACAGCAATGAGCAGTTCTTC. Protein product: CASSPDSNEQFF.

The CDR3 sequence is CASSQTPTGTYEQYF. The DNA for the CDR3 is TGCGCCAGCAGCCAAACTCCGACAGGGACCTACGAGCAGTACTTC. The chain has TRBV4-1 and TRBJ2-7; 7 bases align to TRBD1. The trim removed 2 bases at V and 2 bases at J, leaving 6 bases unmatched. Germline V gives CDR1 MGHRA, CDR2 YSYEKL. The CDR3 has 15 residues.

The CDR3 sequence is CASSANRDGYTF. For the CDR3, the DNA is TGTGCCAGCAGTGCCAACAGGGATGGCTACACCTTC. This chain joins TRBV12-3 or TRBV12-4 and TRBJ1-2, with D perhaps TRBD1 (6 bases). V lost 5 bases and J lost 6, with 10 bases in between. CDR3 length: 12 residues.

The rearrangement links TRBV19 to TRBJ2-2; TRBD2 matches at 9 bases. CDR1 is LNHDA and CDR2 is SQIVND in the germline V gene (reference sequence). This CDR3 region has 16 residues. Trimming cost V 3 bases and J 5 bases; bases outside gene matches: 7. CDR3 sequence: CASSIPSGIHTGELFF. CDR3 nucleotides: TGTGCCAGTAGTATTCCTAGCGGGATACATACCGGGGAGCTGTTTTTT. The full variable domain, in which reference TRBV19 and TRBJ2-2 provide the parts outside the CDR3, is DGGITQSPKYLFRKEGQNVTLSCEQNLNHDAMYWYRQDPGQGLRLIYYSQIVNDFQKGDIAEGYSVSREKKESFPLTVTSAQKNPTAFYLCASSIPSGIHTGELFFGEGSRLTVL.

The chain employs TRBV18 and TRBJ2-5, with 8 positions matching TRBD2. This CDR3 is built from 17 residues. V gave up 2 bases and J gave up 1 base; unmatched junction bases: 9. CDR1 and CDR2 (germline): KGHSH, LQKENI. In DNA form, the CDR3 reads TGTGCCAGCTCACCAACTCTACTAGCGGCTTCCCAAGAGACCCAGTACTTC. It is translated as CASSPTLLAASQETQYF.

This clone was seen a few times. The chain links TRBV10-1 to TRBJ1-1, with D unresolved. The CDR3 consists of 13 residues. Germline V gene lookup returns CDR1 WNHNN and CDR2 SYGVQD (reference sequence). Trimming removed 6 bases from V and 0 bases from J, with 8 bases in between. Here the CDR3 DNA reads TGCGCCAGCAGACAGAGCTTGAACACTGAAGCTTTCTTT. Its translation is CASRQSLNTEAFF.

Comments on this clone: The junction does not match germline at one end; this may be a read error. The rearrangement uses TRBV4-2 and TRBJ2-7; a possible D gene is TRBD2 (5 bases). CDR3 length: 15 amino acids. Germline values: CDR1 LGHNA, CDR2 YNFKEQ. CDR3 sequence reads: CASSKEGGRELEQYF. CDR3 DNA: TGTGCCAGCAGCAAAGAAGGAGGACGTGAGCTCGAGCAGTACTTC.

With respect to this clone: Other DNA variants within this sample encode the same CDR3. V and J are TRBV6-5 and TRBJ2-3; unclear D gene. This CDR3 contains 14 residues. Trimming removed 0 bases from V and 0 bases from J, with 4 bases in between. Germline CDR1 and CDR2: MNHEY and SVGAGI. The CDR3: CASSYSRSTDTQYF. The CDR3 DNA is TGTGCCAGCAGTTACTCGCGCAGCACAGATACGCAGTATTTT.

Note on this clone: Other DNA sequences in the sample encode the same CDR3. This chain connects TRBV29-1 to TRBJ1-5; TRBD1 matches at 11 bases. This CDR3 spans 12 amino acids. CDR1 and CDR2 from the germline V gene are SQVTM and ANQGSEA. The V gene end was trimmed by 6 bases and the J gene end by 7 bases; junction bases not matched to a gene: 2. The DNA of the CDR3 is TGCAGCGTGGGGACAGGGGGACAGCCCCAGCATTTT. It yields the protein CSVGTGGQPQHF.

This chain uses TRBV7-2 with TRBJ2-4; 13 nucleotides align to TRBD2. The germline gives CDR1 SGHTA, CDR2 FQGNSA. There are 18 residues in the CDR3. V lost 5 bases to trimming and J lost 0 bases; unmatched junction nucleotides: 7. The CDR3 coding sequence is TGTGCCAGCAGCATCGGACTAGCGGGGGTCATAGCCAAAAACATTCAGTACTTC. This translates into CASSIGLAGVIAKNIQYF.

V and J are TRBV29-1 and TRBJ2-1; TRBD1 matches 7 bases. V trimming: 7 bases; J trimming: 4 bases; junction bases outside the gene matches: 4. The CDR3 loop spans 12 amino acids. Germline-derived CDR1 and CDR2 are SQVTM and ANQGSEA. CDR3 nucleotide sequence: TGCAGCGATTGGGACAGATACAATGAGCAGTTCTTC. Protein: CSDWDRYNEQFF.

This chain joins TRBV4-3 and TRBJ1-1, with no clear D. Germline V gene data show CDR1 as LGHNA and CDR2 as YSLEER. V lost 0 bases and J 6 bases, leaving 8 bases between the germline ends. The length of the CDR3 is 13 residues. CDR3 region: CASSQEGGAEAFF. The CDR3 DNA reads as TGCGCCAGCAGCCAAGAGGGCGGGGCTGAAGCTTTCTTT.

The chain joins TRBV7-9 to TRBJ2-7, with 7 bases fitting TRBD1. Trimming took 5 bases from V and 2 from J; bases not matched to a gene: 9. This CDR3 has 15 residues. Germline loops: CDR1 SEHNR, CDR2 FQNEAQ (reference sequence). The CDR3 DNA follows: TGTGCCAGCAGCCAAAATCGGGACAGCCCCTACGAGCAGTACTTC. It yields the protein CASSQNRDSPYEQYF.

The rearrangement links TRBV3-1 (or the pseudogene TRBV3-2) to TRBJ1-1; possibly TRBD1 for D (5 bases). Trimming removed 1 base at V and 6 bases at J, with 15 bases between. The CDR3 has 15 residues. Per the germline V gene, CDR1 is LGHDT and CDR2 is YNNKEL (reference sequence). The CDR3 loop is CASSQVAGRRAEAFF. The CDR3 DNA is TGTGCCAGCAGCCAAGTCGCAGGGAGGCGCGCTGAAGCTTTCTTT.

This chain joins TRBV9 and TRBJ1-2; the D is unclear. Germline CDR1 SGDLS, CDR2 YYNGEE. The ends were cut back, 4 bases at V and 8 bases at J, with 18 bases in the middle. The CDR3 sequence is 14 residues long. CDR3 nucleotide sequence: TGTGCCAGCAGCCTGAACCGCGGGCAGGACGGCTACACCTTC. It is translated as CASSLNRGQDGYTF.